The 21 T cell receptor beta chains below all came from one sample that was sequenced in a study of cytomegalovirus exposure and HLA in healthy donors. PCR amplification relied on 60 Vbeta primers (plus 13 Jbeta primers). TCRdb keeps only in-frame clones here, not all; method: immunoSEQ multiplex PCR. The sample lists under 200,000 clones, 82% occurring once. The sequencing sample was made of PBMCs. The source of these receptors is a male donor in good health and CMV-seronegative.

The V gene is TRBV15, the J gene TRBJ2-1; possibly TRBD2 for D (5 bases). Germline V gene data show CDR1 as LNHNV and CDR2 as YYDKDF (reference sequence). V was cut by 6 bases and J by 6 bases, with 18 bases left in between. The CDR3 spans 15 residues. In DNA, the CDR3 is TGTGCCACCAGTTACTTTCGCCTAGCCGGCAATGAGCAGTTCTTC. It encodes CATSYFRLAGNEQFF.

This CDR3 reads CASINYYEQYF. The CDR3 nucleotides are TGTGCCAGCATTAATTATTACGAGCAGTACTTC. The V gene is TRBV6-1, the J gene TRBJ2-7; no firm D call. The CDR3 spans 11 residues. V lost 7 bases to trimming and J lost 4 bases, with 8 bases between them. Germline CDR1 MNHNS, CDR2 SASEGT.

The chain links TRBV6-1 to TRBJ2-7; 7 nucleotides line up with TRBD2. This CDR3 comprises 12 residues. The V gene's germline CDR1 is MNHNS and CDR2 SASEGT. Unmatched junction bases numbered 5, after V lost 9 bases and J lost 3 bases. The CDR3 protein is CASSREGYEQYF. In nucleotides, the CDR3 is TGTGCCAGTAGCAGGGAGGGCTACGAGCAGTACTTC.

The chain combines TRBV4-3 with TRBJ2-7, with 9 bases fitting TRBD2. The junction had 4 bases not matched to a gene; V was cut back by 0 bases and J by 4 bases. CDR1 and CDR2 (germline): LGHNA, YSLEER. The CDR3 is 15 residues long. CDR3 DNA: TGCGCCAGCAGCCAAGAGGCGGGAGGGGATTACGAGCAGTACTTC. It codes for CASSQEAGGDYEQYF.

The gene calls are TRBV2 and TRBJ2-5; D possibly corresponds to TRBD2 (5 bases). The J call is uncertain, as TRBJ2-7 better fits the DNA end. The CDR3 loop spans 15 amino acids. Germline CDR1 is SNHLY and CDR2 is FYNNEI. The DNA for the CDR3 is TGTGCCAGCGGGATGCCCATGGGGAGCTCCTACGAGCAGTACTTC. Protein product: CASGMPMGSSYEQYF.

The gene calls are TRBV5-1 and TRBJ2-3, with 9 bases lining up with TRBD2. Germline V gene sequence: CDR1 SGHRS, CDR2 YFSETQ. Trimming took 1 base from V and 1 from J; bases not matched to a gene: 4. CDR3 size: 16 residues. CDR3 nucleotide sequence: TGCGCCAGCAGCTTGTTTCCTAGCGGGGGCACAGATACGCAGTATTTT. As protein: CASSLFPSGGTDTQYF. The variable domain in full, with the rest retrieved from reference TRBV5-1 and TRBJ2-3, is KAGVTQTPRYLIKTRGQQVTLSCSPISGHRSVSWYQQTPGQGLQFLFEYFSETQRNKGNFPGRFSGRQFSNSRSEMNVSTLELGDSALYLCASSLFPSGGTDTQYFGPGTRLTVL.

The chain employs TRBV7-2 and TRBJ2-3; D possibly corresponds to TRBD2 (5 bases). The CDR3 spans 16 residues. The V gene's germline CDR1 is SGHTA and CDR2 FQGNSA. V dropped 0 bases and J dropped 4 bases, with 14 bases sitting between them. CDR3 coding DNA: TGTGCCAGCAGCTTAGCGAAGAGGTTGGGAGCAGATACGCAGTATTTT. Its translation: CASSLAKRLGADTQYF.

This clone was counted only a few times. CDR3 DNA sequence: TGTGCCAGCAGTGAGGGGAGCGGAGATACGCAGTATTTT. This encodes CASSEGSGDTQYF. V gene TRBV2 combines with J gene TRBJ2-3; tentative D call: TRBD2 (5 bases). Trimming shortened V by 3 bases and J by 5 bases, and 9 bases separated the two germline ends. The V gene's germline CDR1 is SNHLY and CDR2 FYNNEI. The CDR3 has 13 amino acids.

The CDR3: CASSHGGGETQYF. The CDR3 DNA reads TGCGCCAGCAGCCACGGGGGTGGAGAGACCCAGTACTTC. The rearrangement joins TRBV5-1 to TRBJ2-5; tentatively, D is TRBD2 (6 bases). Germline V gene sequence: CDR1 SGHRS, CDR2 YFSETQ. This CDR3 is built from 13 residues. The V end was cut by 4 bases, the J end by 4 bases, with 11 bases between.

The V and J genes are TRBV7-2 and TRBJ2-3; D not certain. The V and J ends lost 2 bases and 13 bases respectively, with 16 bases between them. Germline lookup yields CDR1 SGHTA and CDR2 FQGNSA. The CDR3 totals 13 residues. This chain's CDR3 is CASSLLATTFEYF. The CDR3 bases are TGTGCCAGCAGCTTATTAGCAACTACCTTCGAGTATTTT.

This chain connects TRBV5-4 to TRBJ1-2; 7 nucleotides agree with TRBD1. V was pared by 0 bases and J by 2 bases, with 4 bases of the junction left unmatched. Germline CDR1 and CDR2: SGHNT and YYREEE (reference sequence). CDR3 length: 15 residues. The chain's CDR3 is CASSLEPTGNYGYTF. The CDR3 region has the DNA TGTGCCAGCAGCTTGGAACCGACAGGGAACTATGGCTACACCTTC.

CDR3 loop: CASRRNTEAFF. The CDR3 coding sequence is TGTGCCAGCCGGAGGAACACTGAAGCTTTCTTT. The gene calls are TRBV11-1 and TRBJ1-1, with D unresolved. The CDR3 contains 11 residues. Deletions cut 8 bases from V and 1 base from J, with 5 bases between. Germline V gene data show CDR1 as SGHAT and CDR2 as FQDESV (reference sequence).

J is TRBJ1-1 and V is TRBV28; D possibly corresponds to TRBD1 (6 bases). The ends were cut back, 8 bases at V and 4 bases at J, with 23 bases in the middle. The CDR3 totals 16 residues. In germline, CDR1 is MDHEN, CDR2 SYDVKM. The CDR3 loop reads CASPEAAPGAPTEAFF. The DNA for the CDR3 is TGTGCCAGCCCAGAGGCGGCCCCAGGGGCTCCCACTGAAGCTTTCTTT.

The chain combines TRBV2 with TRBJ2-5, with D possibly matching TRBD1 (6 bases). The DNA end is more similar to TRBJ2-7, so the J call may be wrong. Germline V CDR1 and CDR2: SNHLY, FYNNEI. The CDR3 covers 13 residues. CDR3: CASTLQGSNEQYF. CDR3 DNA sequence: TGTGCCAGCACGTTACAGGGATCCAACGAGCAGTACTTC.

Notes on this clone: The same CDR3 also results from other DNA sequences found in this sample. The gene calls are TRBV2 and TRBJ1-2; 10 nucleotides agree with TRBD1. V shed 8 bases, J shed 5 bases, and the junction held 2 bases outside the gene matches. This CDR3 has 12 amino acids. Germline CDR1 reads SNHLY; CDR2 reads FYNNEI. The CDR3 protein is CASGGQGYGYTF. In DNA, the CDR3 is TGTGCCAGCGGGGGACAGGGGTATGGCTACACCTTC.

Written as DNA, the CDR3 is TGTGCCAGCAGTAACTGGGGGGGTGGCTCTGGAAACACCATATATTTT. As protein: CASSNWGGGSGNTIYF. The genes are TRBV6-5 and TRBJ1-3; weak D call: TRBD1 (5 bases). Trimming left V 5 bases short and J 0 bases short, with 14 bases between. This CDR3 region has 16 residues. The germline gives CDR1 MNHEY, CDR2 SVGAGI.

The V and J genes are TRBV7-2 and TRBJ2-7; 7 nucleotides line up with TRBD1. V lost 1 base and J lost 3; bases outside the gene matches: 6. Looked up from germline, CDR1 is SGHTA and CDR2 is FQGNSA. This CDR3 is built from 15 residues. CDR3: CASSLGTGRYYEQYF. DNA of the CDR3: TGTGCCAGCAGCTTAGGGACAGGTCGTTACTACGAGCAGTACTTC.

V usage is TRBV5-1 and J usage is TRBJ2-3, with 7 bases fitting TRBD1. The CDR3 length is 15 residues. Germline V gene data show CDR1 as SGHRS and CDR2 as YFSETQ. With V trimmed by 0 bases and J by 4 bases, 5 bases remained unmatched. The CDR3 DNA is TGCGCCAGCAGCTTGGCACAGGGGTCGGCAGATACGCAGTATTTT. Its translation is CASSLAQGSADTQYF.

This chain connects TRBV7-9 to TRBJ2-1; 13 bases are shared with TRBD2. Germline-derived CDR1 and CDR2 are SEHNR and FQNEAQ (reference sequence). CDR3 length: 18 amino acids. V dropped 5 bases and J dropped 2; count of bases not matched to a gene: 9. The CDR3 sequence is CASSPWTSGGHAYNEQFF. CDR3 bases: TGTGCCAGCAGCCCCTGGACTAGCGGGGGCCACGCCTACAATGAGCAGTTCTTC.

The chain employs TRBV18 and TRBJ1-4; 7 nucleotides align to TRBD1. Germline CDR1 is KGHSH and CDR2 is LQKENI. The CDR3 totals 15 residues. V dropped 2 bases and J dropped 7; count of bases not matched to a gene: 7. CDR3 region: CASSPWVAGGEKLFF. DNA for the CDR3: TGTGCCAGCTCACCATGGGTGGCAGGGGGTGAAAAACTGTTTTTT.

The V gene is TRBV25-1, the J gene TRBJ2-7, with 9 bases lining up with TRBD2. Unmatched junction bases numbered 7, after V lost 5 bases and J lost 5 bases. This CDR3 comprises 14 residues. In germline, CDR1 is MGHDK, CDR2 SYGVNS. DNA of the CDR3: TGTGCCAGCAGTAGCCTTAGCGGGAGCGACGAGCAGTACTTC. It yields the protein CASSSLSGSDEQYF.